This paragraph covers one TCR beta chain sequence. Its antigen is still unknown. Germline lookup yields CDR1 SGHRS and CDR2 YFSETQ. The CDR3 extends over 15 amino acids. Unmatched junction bases numbered 5, after V lost 0 bases and J lost 7 bases. Clones were sequenced by immunoSEQ multiplex PCR, and TCRdb holds only the in-frame ones, with some missing. The sample has roughly 130,000 clones; almost 90% are singletons. This record comes from a study of PD-1 blockade in mismatch repair-deficient tumors. Whole-study findings and limits: Rapid post-treatment expansion, then contraction, generally preceding radiologic response, marked tumor-resident clones.

All patients were mismatch repair deficient, assessed by either PCR or immunohistochemistry. The sequences come from peripheral blood, collected approximately 69 weeks after starting pembrolizumab. The chain links TRBV5-1 to TRBJ2-7, with 12 bases lining up with TRBD2. This receptor was taken from an adult with mismatch repair-deficient cancer. As DNA, the CDR3 is TGCGCCAGCAGCTTGGGGACTAGCGGGAATTTAGAGCAGTACTTC. Encoded protein: CASSLGTSGNLEQYF.